Each of the 27 T cell receptor beta chains below was sequenced from the same sample in a study of T-cell memory formation after mild COVID-19. TCRdb reprocessed the 5' RACE reads with MiXCR, giving one entry per CDR3 protein. The sample records over 30,000 distinct CDR3 sequences, about an eighth being singletons. Specimen: PBMCs or a T cell subset sorted from them (not recorded which). The receptors derive from a man younger than 30 who had mild COVID-19 (a few samples of this study predate the infection). Cell type and time point are not known.

At least ten counts were recorded for this clonotype. The CDR3 reads CASSPPYTSYEQYF. DNA of the CDR3: TGTGCCAGCTCACCACCTTACACCTCCTACGAGCAGTACTTC. J is TRBJ2-7 and V is TRBV18; D gene ambiguous. V was shortened by 0 bases and J by 0 bases, with 6 bases between the two germline ends. The CDR3 totals 14 residues. Germline lookup yields CDR1 KGHSH and CDR2 LQKENI. Full variable domain (missing parts from reference TRBV18 and TRBJ2-7): NAGVMQNPRHLVRRRGQEARLRCSPMKGHSHVYWYRQLPEEGLKFMVYLQKENIIDESGMPKERFSAEFPKEGPSILRIQQVVRGDSAAYFCASSPPYTSYEQYFGPGTRLTVT.

This clonotype qualifies as medium-sized (0.01 to 0.1%). The chain has TRBV7-8 and TRBJ2-2; D gene unclear. The CDR3 covers 14 residues. Germline-derived CDR1 and CDR2 are SGHVS and FQNEAQ. The V end lost 5 bases, the J end lost 0 bases, and 7 bases lay between the germline ends. The CDR3 sequence: CASSAVANTGELFF. The CDR3 DNA sequence: TGTGCCAGCAGCGCAGTCGCGAACACCGGGGAGCTGTTTTTT.

There are many counts of this clonotype. V and J are TRBV5-1 and TRBJ2-1; D not resolved. This CDR3 spans 13 amino acids. Germline lookup yields CDR1 SGHRS and CDR2 YFSETQ. With 0 bases removed from V and 7 bases from J, the gap between germline ends came to 8 bases. The CDR3 reads CASSLAMVNEQFF. CDR3 coding DNA: TGCGCCAGCAGCTTGGCCATGGTTAATGAGCAGTTCTTC.

This clonotype was seen ten or more times. This rearrangement joins TRBV6-2 or TRBV6-3 to TRBJ2-1; perhaps D is TRBD1 or TRBD2 (6 bases each). The CDR3 length is 16 residues. CDR1 is MNHEY, CDR2 SVGEGT, per germline. V shed 7 bases and J shed 0 bases, with 16 bases lying between them. CDR3 sequence (DNA): TGTGCCAGCATTAGTGGGGGGCTTTACTCCTACAATGAGCAGTTCTTC. It translates to CASISGGLYSYNEQFF.

This clonotype was counted at least ten times. This rearrangement joins TRBV18 to TRBJ2-7; no clear D. The ends were cut back, 5 bases at V and 4 bases at J, with 6 bases in the middle. The CDR3 consists of 11 residues. Germline V gene sequence: CDR1 KGHSH, CDR2 LQKENI. CDR3 loop: CASSSDYEQYF. The CDR3 bases are TGTGCCAGCTCATCTGATTACGAGCAGTACTTC.

Many counts were recorded for this clonotype. The gene calls are TRBV7-6 and TRBJ2-5; D gene uncertain. CDR1 and CDR2 from the germline V gene are SGHVS and FNYEAQ. Between the trimmed V and J ends, which lost 1 base and 2 bases, there was a span of 5 bases. This CDR3 is built from 13 residues. The CDR3 protein is CASSLGLQETQYF. The CDR3 nucleotides read TGTGCCAGCAGCTTAGGGCTACAAGAGACCCAGTACTTC.

This sequence joins TRBV6-5 and TRBJ2-7; possible D gene TRBD2, 6 bases. The V gene lost 4 bases and the J gene lost 4 bases, with 20 bases spanning the gap. The CDR3 is 16 amino acids. From germline, CDR1 is MNHEY and CDR2 SVGAGI. CDR3 in amino acids: CASSSSSVWEWYEQYF. Written as DNA, the CDR3 is TGTGCCAGCAGTTCCTCTAGCGTTTGGGAGTGGTACGAGCAGTACTTC.

This clonotype was observed at least ten times. This sequence joins TRBV4-1 and TRBJ2-1; the D is unclear. V lost 2 bases and J lost 7, with 6 bases in between. Per germline, CDR1 MGHRA and CDR2 YSYEKL. The CDR3 is 12 residues long. The CDR3 reads CASSQIGNEQFF. The CDR3 DNA reads TGCGCCAGCAGCCAAATAGGGAATGAGCAGTTCTTC.

This sequence joins TRBV4-1 and TRBJ1-1, with D tentatively TRBD1 (5 bases). Germline V CDR1 and CDR2: MGHRA, YSYEKL. This CDR3 comprises 18 residues. Trimming left V 1 base short and J 7 bases short, with 25 bases between. CDR3 loop: CASSQGLPSTVERGEAFF. The CDR3 DNA reads TGCGCCAGCAGCCAAGGCCTCCCGTCGACAGTCGAGAGGGGTGAAGCTTTCTTT.

This clonotype was seen many times. V is TRBV2 and J is TRBJ1-1, with a weak D call TRBD1 (5 bases). In germline, CDR1 is SNHLY, CDR2 FYNNEI. The CDR3 is made up of 13 amino acids. The germline V and J ends were trimmed by 10 bases and 5 bases, with 17 bases remaining between them. DNA of the CDR3: TGTGCCACCCCCCGGGGCGTCGGGACTGAAGCTTTCTTT. This translates into CATPRGVGTEAFF. The full variable domain, completed using reference TRBV2 and TRBJ1-1, is EPEVTQTPSHQVTQMGQEVILRCVPISNHLYFYWYRQILGQKVEFLVSFYNNEISEKSEIFDDQFSVERPDGSNFTLKIRSTKLEDSAMYFCATPRGVGTEAFFGQGTRLTVV.

This clonotype showed up many times. The V and J genes are TRBV6-5 and TRBJ2-7; a possible D gene is TRBD2 (5 bases). Trimming removed 0 bases at V and 0 bases at J, with 9 bases between. In germline, CDR1 is MNHEY, CDR2 SVGAGI. The CDR3 is made up of 15 amino acids. The CDR3 DNA sequence: TGTGCCAGCAGTTACTCGCTGGGAGCCTCCTACGAGCAGTACTTC. Its protein product is CASSYSLGASYEQYF.

This clonotype has a count of ten or more. The chain has TRBV11-2 and TRBJ1-2; maybe TRBD1 (6 bases). The CDR3 is made up of 14 amino acids. Germline CDR1 is SGHAT and CDR2 is FQNNGV. V was shortened by 1 base and J by 4 bases, with 10 bases between the two germline ends. CDR3 loop: CASSLGLGAYGYTF. For the CDR3, the DNA is TGTGCCAGCAGCTTAGGTCTGGGGGCCTATGGCTACACCTTC.

This clonotype was recorded at least ten times. The V gene is TRBV5-1, the J gene TRBJ1-5; D gene ambiguous. The germline V gene encodes CDR1 SGHRS and CDR2 YFSETQ. Trimming shortened V by 1 base and J by 7 bases, and 12 bases separated the two germline ends. The CDR3 is 14 residues long. CDR3 loop: CASSLYGGQQPQHF. DNA of the CDR3: TGCGCCAGCAGCTTGTACGGTGGTCAGCAGCCCCAGCATTTT.

This clonotype is a singleton in its sample. This chain links TRBV6-5 with TRBJ2-7, with 8 bases matching TRBD2. With 2 bases clipped from V and 2 bases from J, the junction kept 5 bases outside the gene matches. This CDR3 spans 15 amino acids. Looked up from germline, CDR1 is MNHEY and CDR2 is SVGAGI. CDR3 loop: CASSYRLGLAYEQYF. CDR3 nucleotides: TGTGCCAGCAGTTACCGCCTGGGACTAGCCTACGAGCAGTACTTC.

This clonotype has at least ten counts. This chain links TRBV20-1 with TRBJ1-5, with D hard to call. Per germline, CDR1 DFQATT and CDR2 SNEGSKA (reference sequence). This CDR3 comprises 15 residues. Trimming shortened V by 3 bases and J by 0 bases, and 12 bases separated the two germline ends. The CDR3 DNA reads as TGCAGTGCTAGTATGAGGTCCTTTAGCAATCAGCCCCAGCATTTT. Amino acids: CSASMRSFSNQPQHF.

This clonotype was detected ten times or more. The chain joins TRBV5-1 to TRBJ2-1; possibly TRBD1 or TRBD2 for D (5 bases each). V was trimmed by 3 bases and J by 6 bases, leaving 19 bases between them. Germline lookup yields CDR1 SGHRS and CDR2 YFSETQ. CDR3 length equals 16 residues. CDR3 in DNA: TGCGCCAGCAGCTCCTACGGGACGGAGAGTGGCAATGAGCAGTTCTTC. Protein: CASSSYGTESGNEQFF.

This clonotype has at least ten counts. This rearrangement joins TRBV10-2 to TRBJ2-2; tentatively, D is TRBD2 (5 bases). V was cut by 6 bases and J by 4 bases, with 9 bases left in between. This CDR3 has 13 residues. Germline values: CDR1 WSHSY, CDR2 SAAADI. The CDR3 region has the DNA TGCGCCAGCAGACAAGCGGTCACCGGGGAGCTGTTTTTT. Protein sequence: CASRQAVTGELFF.

This clonotype has a count of ten or more. The CDR3 region has the DNA TGCAGTGCTAGCTGGGGTCGGGGCACAGATACGCAGTATTTT. It codes for CSASWGRGTDTQYF. The rearrangement links TRBV20-1 to TRBJ2-3; no clear D. CDR3 length: 14 residues. The V gene's germline CDR1 is DFQATT and CDR2 SNEGSKA (reference sequence). V lost 3 bases to trimming and J lost 1 base, with 11 bases between them.

Ten or more counts support this clonotype. This chain joins TRBV5-1 and TRBJ1-1, with D unresolved. V was trimmed by 4 bases and J by 5 bases, leaving 12 bases between them. Germline CDR1 and CDR2: SGHRS and YFSETQ. This CDR3 is built from 13 residues. CDR3 sequence (DNA): TGCGCCAGCAGCCAGATGGACGGGACTGAAGCTTTCTTT. This encodes CASSQMDGTEAFF.

This clonotype was seen many times. The rearrangement joins TRBV4-2 to TRBJ2-5, with 8 bases identical to TRBD1. The CDR3 is 15 residues long. Germline assignment: CDR1 LGHNA and CDR2 YNFKEQ. Trimming removed 0 bases from V and 9 bases from J; junction bases left unmatched: 9. The CDR3 coding sequence is TGTGCCAGCAGCCAAGATCGAGACAGGGGCAGGGCCCAGTACTTC. Translating it yields CASSQDRDRGRAQYF.

This clonotype has at least ten counts. The rearrangement uses TRBV4-2 and TRBJ1-1; D call uncertain. The ends were cut back, 0 bases at V and 6 bases at J, with 14 bases in the middle. Germline CDR1 reads LGHNA; CDR2 reads YNFKEQ. The CDR3 totals 15 residues. For the CDR3, the DNA is TGTGCCAGCAGCCAAGATCGGTCGGGTTTGTCTGAAGCTTTCTTT. Protein sequence: CASSQDRSGLSEAFF.

This chain uses TRBV5-6 with TRBJ2-3, with 9 positions matching TRBD2. This CDR3 has 15 residues. The germline gives CDR1 SGHDT, CDR2 YYEEEE. The V and J ends lost 4 bases and 5 bases, in that order; junction bases with no gene match: 8. CDR3 loop: CASSRGGGARDTQYF. The CDR3 DNA reads TGTGCCAGCAGCCGCGGGGGGGGCGCAAGAGATACGCAGTATTTT. The whole variable domain, remainder taken from reference TRBV5-6 and TRBJ2-3, is DAGVTQSPTHLIKTRGQQVTLRCSPKSGHDTVSWYQQALGQGPQFIFQYYEEEERQRGNFPDRFSGHQFPNYSSELNVNALLLGDSALYLCASSRGGGARDTQYFGPGTRLTVL.

A few counts support this clonotype. The chain uses TRBV19 and TRBJ2-1, with D possibly being TRBD2 (7 bases). The germline V gene encodes CDR1 LNHDA and CDR2 SQIVND (reference sequence). V was clipped by 5 bases and J by 5 bases, with 13 bases between them. The CDR3 consists of 14 residues. The CDR3 protein is CASSLGGAHNEQFF. DNA for the CDR3: TGTGCCAGTAGTCTAGGGGGGGCCCACAATGAGCAGTTCTTC.

This clonotype was seen at least ten times. The J gene is TRBJ1-3, the V gene TRBV11-2; D is ambiguous. Trimming took 0 bases from V and 2 from J, leaving 5 bases between them. The length of the CDR3 is 14 residues. Germline V gene sequence: CDR1 SGHAT, CDR2 FQNNGV. The CDR3, as DNA: TGTGCCAGCAGCTTAGATAGGGCTGGAAACACCATATATTTT. The encoded protein is CASSLDRAGNTIYF.

This clonotype has a count of ten or more. The rearrangement joins TRBV5-1 to TRBJ1-2, with D unclear. The CDR3 covers 13 residues. Germline assignment: CDR1 SGHRS and CDR2 YFSETQ. Between the trimmed V and J ends, which lost 1 base and 6 bases, there was a span of 10 bases. The CDR3 is CASSLSGSNGYTF. The DNA of the CDR3 is TGCGCCAGCAGCTTGTCTGGGTCCAATGGCTACACCTTC.

This clonotype occurred many times. The rearrangement joins TRBV6-6 to TRBJ2-2; no definite D call. The V gene's germline CDR1 is MNHNY and CDR2 SVGAGI (reference sequence). This CDR3 has 14 residues. V gave up 5 bases and J gave up 2 bases, with 9 bases separating them. CDR3 nucleotides: TGTGCCAGCAGTCACGACGGAAACACCGGGGAGCTGTTTTTT. Encoded protein: CASSHDGNTGELFF.

The rearrangement uses TRBV12-3 or TRBV12-4 and TRBJ1-5; D not certain. The CDR3 is 14 residues long. Trimming took off 7 bases at V and 7 bases at J, with 17 bases between the two ends. The CDR3 nucleotides are TGTGCCAGCACCCATTCCGGCCGTGAGCAGCCCCAGCATTTT. Protein sequence: CASTHSGREQPQHF.